The 4 T cell receptor beta chains listed next were all sequenced from one sample in a study of identical twins. One entry per CDR3 protein, called by TCRdb with MiXCR from the 5' RACE reads. Seen here are hundreds of thousands of distinct CDR3 sequences, 6.5% to 9.5% observed once, and the top ten hold around 2.1%. These data were likewise used in another study, on yellow fever vaccine responses in identical twins.

The sequenced sample was memory (CD45RO+) T cells sorted from blood. The origin of the receptors is a woman under 30 in good health.

This clonotype was seen repeatedly, ten times or more. The chain combines TRBV27 with TRBJ1-1, with 9 bases that match TRBD1. Germline lookup yields CDR1 MNHEY and CDR2 SMNVEV (reference sequence). The trim removed 4 bases at V and 7 bases at J, leaving 13 bases unmatched. The CDR3 covers 16 residues. The CDR3 sequence is CASSSYMAGQGGEAFF. DNA of the CDR3: TGTGCCAGCAGTTCCTATATGGCGGGACAGGGAGGTGAAGCTTTCTTT.

This clonotype showed up many times. J is TRBJ2-7 and V is TRBV18, with D unclear. The V end was cut by 2 bases, the J end by 3 bases, with 8 bases between. The CDR3 loop spans 13 amino acids. In germline, CDR1 is KGHSH, CDR2 LQKENI. DNA of the CDR3: TGTGCCAGCTCACCAGGGCAGTACTACGAGCAGTACTTC. Protein product: CASSPGQYYEQYF.

This clonotype was observed many times. In DNA, the CDR3 is TGCAGTGCTAGAGAGCCGGGCAGGGCAGATACGCAGTATTTT. This sequence encodes CSAREPGRADTQYF. The J gene is TRBJ2-3, the V gene TRBV20-1; possible D gene TRBD1, 5 bases. Trimming pared 0 bases from V and 4 bases from J, leaving 11 bases between. The CDR3 loop spans 14 amino acids. The V gene's germline CDR1 is DFQATT and CDR2 SNEGSKA (reference sequence).

This clonotype was seen more than once but under ten times. The chain has TRBV4-1 and TRBJ1-2, with unresolved D. Trimming cost V 4 bases and J 4 bases, with 13 bases left between them. Germline loops: CDR1 MGHRA, CDR2 YSYEKL. The CDR3 runs 14 residues. The CDR3 reads CASSLREDGYGYTF. The DNA of the CDR3 is TGCGCCAGCAGCCTTCGGGAGGACGGCTATGGCTACACCTTC.